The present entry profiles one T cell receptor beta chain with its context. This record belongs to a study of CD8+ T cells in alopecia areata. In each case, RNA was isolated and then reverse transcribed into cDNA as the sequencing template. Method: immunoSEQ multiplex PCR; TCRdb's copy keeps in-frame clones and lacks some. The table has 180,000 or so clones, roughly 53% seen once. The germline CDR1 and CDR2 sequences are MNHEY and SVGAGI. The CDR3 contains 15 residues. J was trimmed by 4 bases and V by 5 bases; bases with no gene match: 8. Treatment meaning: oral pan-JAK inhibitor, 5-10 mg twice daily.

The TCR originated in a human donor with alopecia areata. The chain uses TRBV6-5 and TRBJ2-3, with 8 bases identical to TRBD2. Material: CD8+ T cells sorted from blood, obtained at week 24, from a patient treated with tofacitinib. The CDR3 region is CASSGSGGGSDTQYF. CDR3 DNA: TGTGCCAGCAGTGGGAGCGGGGGAGGGTCAGATACGCAGTATTTT.